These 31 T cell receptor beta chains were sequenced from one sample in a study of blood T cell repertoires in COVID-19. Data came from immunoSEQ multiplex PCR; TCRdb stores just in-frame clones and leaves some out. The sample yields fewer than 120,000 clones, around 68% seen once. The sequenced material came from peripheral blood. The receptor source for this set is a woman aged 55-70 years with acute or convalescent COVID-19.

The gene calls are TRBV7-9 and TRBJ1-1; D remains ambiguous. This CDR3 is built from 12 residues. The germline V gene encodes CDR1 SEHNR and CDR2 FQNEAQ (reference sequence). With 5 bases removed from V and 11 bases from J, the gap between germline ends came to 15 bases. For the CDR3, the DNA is TGTGCCAGCAGCCCGGGAGGAGTCGGTGCTTTCTTT. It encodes CASSPGGVGAFF.

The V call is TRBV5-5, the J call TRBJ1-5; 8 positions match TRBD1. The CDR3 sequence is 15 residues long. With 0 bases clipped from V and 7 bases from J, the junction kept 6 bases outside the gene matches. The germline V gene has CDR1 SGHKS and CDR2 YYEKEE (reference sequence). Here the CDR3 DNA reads TGTGCCAGCAGCTTGGCAGGGGGCGCGGGGCAGCCCCAGCATTTT. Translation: CASSLAGGAGQPQHF.

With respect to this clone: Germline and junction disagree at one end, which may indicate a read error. This CDR3 reads CASTQLGKRGRCVF. The CDR3 nucleotides read TGTGCCAGCACCCAGTTGGGGAAGCGGGGTAGGTGCGTCTTC. V usage is TRBV27 and J usage is TRBJ2-1, with 7 bases identical to TRBD2. The CDR3 has 14 residues. CDR1 is MNHEY, CDR2 SMNVEV, per germline (reference sequence).

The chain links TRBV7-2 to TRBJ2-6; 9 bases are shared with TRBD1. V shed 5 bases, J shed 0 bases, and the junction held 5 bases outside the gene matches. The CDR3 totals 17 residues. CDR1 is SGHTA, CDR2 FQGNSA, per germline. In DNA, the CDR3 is TGTGCCAGCAGCCAAGGGGACAGGGCCTCTGGGGCCAACGTCCTGACTTTC. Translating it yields CASSQGDRASGANVLTF.

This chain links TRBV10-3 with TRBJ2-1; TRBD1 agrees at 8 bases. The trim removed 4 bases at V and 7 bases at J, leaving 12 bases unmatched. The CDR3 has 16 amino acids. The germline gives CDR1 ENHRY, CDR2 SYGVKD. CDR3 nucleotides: TGTGCCATCAGTGCACCTGGGCAGGGGGCTTTGAATGAGCAGTTCTTC. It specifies CAISAPGQGALNEQFF.

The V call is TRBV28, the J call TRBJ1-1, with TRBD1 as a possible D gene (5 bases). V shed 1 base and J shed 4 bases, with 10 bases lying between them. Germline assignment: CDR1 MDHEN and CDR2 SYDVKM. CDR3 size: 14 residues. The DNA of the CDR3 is TGTGCCAGCAGTTTATCCGCAGGGATCACTGAAGCTTTCTTT. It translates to CASSLSAGITEAFF.

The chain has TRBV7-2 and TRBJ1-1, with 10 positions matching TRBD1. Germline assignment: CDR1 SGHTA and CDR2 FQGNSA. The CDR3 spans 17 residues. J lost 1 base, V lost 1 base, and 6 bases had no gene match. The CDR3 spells CASSLDGTGAPNTEAFF. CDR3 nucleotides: TGTGCCAGCAGCTTAGATGGGACAGGGGCCCCGAACACTGAAGCTTTCTTT. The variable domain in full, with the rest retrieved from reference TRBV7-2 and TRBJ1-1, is GAGVSQSPSNKVTEKGKDVELRCDPISGHTALYWYRQSLGQGLEFLIYFQGNSAPDKSGLPSDRFSAERTGGSVSTLTIQRTQQEDSAVYLCASSLDGTGAPNTEAFFGQGTRLTVV.

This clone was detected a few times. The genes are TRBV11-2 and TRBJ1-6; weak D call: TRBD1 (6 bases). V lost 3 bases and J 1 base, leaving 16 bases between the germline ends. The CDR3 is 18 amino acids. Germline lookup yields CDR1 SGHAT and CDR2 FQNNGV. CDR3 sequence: CASSFPRGGRSYNSPLHF. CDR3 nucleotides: TGTGCCAGCAGCTTCCCCAGGGGTGGTAGGTCCTATAATTCACCCCTCCACTTT.

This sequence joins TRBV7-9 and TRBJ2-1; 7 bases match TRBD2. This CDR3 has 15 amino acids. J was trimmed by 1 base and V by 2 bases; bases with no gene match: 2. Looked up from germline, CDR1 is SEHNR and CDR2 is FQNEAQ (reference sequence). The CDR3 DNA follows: TGTGCCAGCAGCTTAAGTAGCGGGTCCTACAATGAGCAGTTCTTC. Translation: CASSLSSGSYNEQFF.

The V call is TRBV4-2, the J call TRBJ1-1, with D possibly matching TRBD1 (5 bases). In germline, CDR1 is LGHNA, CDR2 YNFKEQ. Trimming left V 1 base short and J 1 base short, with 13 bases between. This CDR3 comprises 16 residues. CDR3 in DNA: TGTGCCAGCAGCCAAGGGAGGAGGGGACGGAACACTGAAGCTTTCTTT. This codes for CASSQGRRGRNTEAFF.

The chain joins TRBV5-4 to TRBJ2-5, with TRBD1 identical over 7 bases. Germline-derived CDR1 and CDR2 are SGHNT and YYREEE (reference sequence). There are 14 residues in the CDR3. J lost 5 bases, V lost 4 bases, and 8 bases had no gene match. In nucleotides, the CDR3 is TGTGCCAGCAGCCAGACAGGGCCGGGGGAGACCCAGTACTTC. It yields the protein CASSQTGPGETQYF.

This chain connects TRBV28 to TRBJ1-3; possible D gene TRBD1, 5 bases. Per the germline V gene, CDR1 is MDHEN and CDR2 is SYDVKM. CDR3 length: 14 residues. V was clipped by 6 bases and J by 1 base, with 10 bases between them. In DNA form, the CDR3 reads TGTGCCAGCAGAAGACAGATTTCTGGAAACACCATATATTTT. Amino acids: CASRRQISGNTIYF.

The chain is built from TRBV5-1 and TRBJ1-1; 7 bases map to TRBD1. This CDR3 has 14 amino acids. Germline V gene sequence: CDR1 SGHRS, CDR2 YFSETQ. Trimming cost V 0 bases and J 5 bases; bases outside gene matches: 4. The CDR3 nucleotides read TGCGCCAGCAGCTTGGCGACAGGGATGACTGAAGCTTTCTTT. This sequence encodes CASSLATGMTEAFF.

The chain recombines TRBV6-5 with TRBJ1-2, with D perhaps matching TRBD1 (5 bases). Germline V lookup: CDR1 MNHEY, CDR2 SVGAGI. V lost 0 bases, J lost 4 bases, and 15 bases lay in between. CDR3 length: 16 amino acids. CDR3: CASSYSGAELRYGYTF. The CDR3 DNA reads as TGTGCCAGCAGTTACTCAGGGGCGGAACTTCGCTATGGCTACACCTTC.

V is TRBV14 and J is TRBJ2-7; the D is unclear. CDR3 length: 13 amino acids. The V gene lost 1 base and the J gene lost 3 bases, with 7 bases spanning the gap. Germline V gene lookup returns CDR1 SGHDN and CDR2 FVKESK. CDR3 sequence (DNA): TGTGCCAGCAGCCAAGTTAACAGCTACGAGCAGTACTTC. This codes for CASSQVNSYEQYF.

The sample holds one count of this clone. The CDR3 protein is CATSDGLAGEQETQYF. CDR3 nucleotides: TGTGCCACCAGTGATGGACTAGCGGGGGAGCAAGAGACCCAGTACTTC. The rearrangement joins TRBV24-1 to TRBJ2-5, with 13 bases lining up with TRBD2. The germline gives CDR1 KGHDR, CDR2 SFDVKD. CDR3 length equals 16 residues. The trim removed 3 bases at V and 2 bases at J, leaving 2 bases unmatched.

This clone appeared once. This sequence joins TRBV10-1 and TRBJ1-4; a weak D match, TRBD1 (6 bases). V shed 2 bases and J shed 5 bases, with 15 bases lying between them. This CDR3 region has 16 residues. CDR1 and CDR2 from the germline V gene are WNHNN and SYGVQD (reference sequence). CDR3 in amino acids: CASSEPGTSGNEKLFF. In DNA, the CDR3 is TGCGCCAGCAGTGAGCCTGGGACATCAGGAAATGAAAAACTGTTTTTT.

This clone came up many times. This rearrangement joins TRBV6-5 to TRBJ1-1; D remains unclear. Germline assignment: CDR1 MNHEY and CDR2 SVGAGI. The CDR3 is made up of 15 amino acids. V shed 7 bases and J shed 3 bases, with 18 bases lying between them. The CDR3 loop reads CASTSREATDTEAFF. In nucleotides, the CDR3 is TGTGCCAGCACCTCAAGAGAGGCGACCGACACTGAAGCTTTCTTT.

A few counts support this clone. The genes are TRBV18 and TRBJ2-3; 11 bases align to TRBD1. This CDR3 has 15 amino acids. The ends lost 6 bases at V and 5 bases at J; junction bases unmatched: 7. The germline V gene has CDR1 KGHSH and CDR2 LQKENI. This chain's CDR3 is CASSRGTGGKDTQYF. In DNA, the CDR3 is TGTGCCAGCTCCCGCGGGACAGGGGGGAAAGATACGCAGTATTTT.

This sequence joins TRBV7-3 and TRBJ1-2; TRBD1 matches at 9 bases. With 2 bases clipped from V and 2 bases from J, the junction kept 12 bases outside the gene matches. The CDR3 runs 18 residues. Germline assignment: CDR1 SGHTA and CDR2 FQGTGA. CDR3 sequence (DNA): TGTGCCAGCAGCTTATATCCCGGAGGACAGGGGACGAACTATGGCTACACCTTC. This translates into CASSLYPGGQGTNYGYTF.

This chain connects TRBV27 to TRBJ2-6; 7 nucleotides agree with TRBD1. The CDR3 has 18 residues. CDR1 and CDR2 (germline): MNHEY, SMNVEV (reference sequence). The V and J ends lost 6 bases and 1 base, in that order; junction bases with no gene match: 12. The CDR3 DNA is TGTGCCAGCAGGAGGTCCCGGGACAGCTTTTCTGGGGCCAACGTCCTGACTTTC. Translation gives CASRRSRDSFSGANVLTF.

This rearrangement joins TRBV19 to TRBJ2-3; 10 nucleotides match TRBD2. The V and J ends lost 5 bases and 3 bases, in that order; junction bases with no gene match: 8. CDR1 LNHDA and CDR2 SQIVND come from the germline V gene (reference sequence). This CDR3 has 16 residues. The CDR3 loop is CASSGSGGGRTDTQYF. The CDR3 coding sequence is TGTGCCAGTAGTGGAAGCGGGGGGGGAAGAACAGATACGCAGTATTTT.

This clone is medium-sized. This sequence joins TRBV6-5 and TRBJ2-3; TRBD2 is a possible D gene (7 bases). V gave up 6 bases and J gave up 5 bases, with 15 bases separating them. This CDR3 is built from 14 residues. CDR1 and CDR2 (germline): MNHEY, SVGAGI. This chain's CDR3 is CASRVGGPGDTQYF. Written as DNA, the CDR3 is TGTGCCAGCAGAGTGGGGGGGCCAGGAGATACGCAGTATTTT.

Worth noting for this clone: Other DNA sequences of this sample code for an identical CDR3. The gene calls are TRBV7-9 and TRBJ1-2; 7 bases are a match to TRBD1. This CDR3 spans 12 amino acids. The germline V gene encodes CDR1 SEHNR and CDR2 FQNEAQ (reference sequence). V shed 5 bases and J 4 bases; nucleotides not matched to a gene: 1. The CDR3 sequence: CASSRQGYGYTF. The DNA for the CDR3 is TGTGCCAGCAGCCGACAGGGCTATGGCTACACCTTC.

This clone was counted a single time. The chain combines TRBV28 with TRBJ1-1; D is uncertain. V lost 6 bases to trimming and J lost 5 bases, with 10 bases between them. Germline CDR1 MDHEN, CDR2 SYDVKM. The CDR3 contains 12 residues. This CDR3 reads CASSFSGTEAFF. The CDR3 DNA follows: TGTGCCAGCAGCTTTTCGGGTACTGAAGCTTTCTTT.

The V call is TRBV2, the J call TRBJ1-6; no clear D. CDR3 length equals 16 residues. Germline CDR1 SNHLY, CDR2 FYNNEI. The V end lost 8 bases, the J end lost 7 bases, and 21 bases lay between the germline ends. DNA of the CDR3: TGTGCCAGCGCTGTTGAGGGTCCCCAAGCCAATTCACCCCTCCACTTT. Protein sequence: CASAVEGPQANSPLHF.

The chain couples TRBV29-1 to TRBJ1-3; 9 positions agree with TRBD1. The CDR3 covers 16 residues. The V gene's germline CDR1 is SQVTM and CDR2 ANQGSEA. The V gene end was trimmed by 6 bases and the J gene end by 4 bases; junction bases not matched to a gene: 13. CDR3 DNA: TGCAGCGTCGGGGAGGGGGACAGGGTGGTCGGAAACACCATATATTTT. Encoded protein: CSVGEGDRVVGNTIYF.

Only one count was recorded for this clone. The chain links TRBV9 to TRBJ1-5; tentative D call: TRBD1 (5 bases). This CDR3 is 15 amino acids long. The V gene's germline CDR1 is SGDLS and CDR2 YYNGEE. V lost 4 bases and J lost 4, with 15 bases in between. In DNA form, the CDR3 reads TGTGCCAGCAGCCCCCGGGGGTCAGGGAATCAGCCCCAGCATTTT. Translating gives CASSPRGSGNQPQHF.

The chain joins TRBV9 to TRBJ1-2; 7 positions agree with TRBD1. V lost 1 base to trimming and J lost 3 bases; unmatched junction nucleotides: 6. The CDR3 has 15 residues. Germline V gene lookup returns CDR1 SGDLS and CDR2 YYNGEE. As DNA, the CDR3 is TGTGCCAGCAGCGTATCGGCAGGGGGAGACTATGGCTACACCTTC. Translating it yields CASSVSAGGDYGYTF.

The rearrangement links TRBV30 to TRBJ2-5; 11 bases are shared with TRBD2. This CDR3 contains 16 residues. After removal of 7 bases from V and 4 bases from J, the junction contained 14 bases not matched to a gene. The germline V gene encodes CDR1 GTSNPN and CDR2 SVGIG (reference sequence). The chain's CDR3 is CAYRTLAGGRGETQYF. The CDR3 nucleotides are TGTGCCTACCGGACCCTAGCGGGGGGAAGAGGAGAGACCCAGTACTTC.

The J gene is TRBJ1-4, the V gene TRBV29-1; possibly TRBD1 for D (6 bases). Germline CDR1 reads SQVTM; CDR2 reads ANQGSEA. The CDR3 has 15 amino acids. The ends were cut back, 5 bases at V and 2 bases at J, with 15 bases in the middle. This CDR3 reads CSVTTQGGTNEKLFF. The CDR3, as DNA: TGCAGCGTTACGACACAGGGAGGGACTAATGAAAAACTGTTTTTT.